This record looks at one TCR beta chain sequence and its context. This clonotype has just a few counts. Its binding antigen is unknown. No quality values exist for individual bases; no much larger clone is one base distant. The sample comes from a study of regulatory T cells in long-lasting Graves disease (dated by TCRdb to the early 2020s). Background for the entire study: Persistent Graves' disease was defined as persistently positive TSH receptor autoantibodies together with antithyroid drug treatment for over 5 years. Patients with persistent Graves' disease were compared with patients with newly diagnosed Graves' disease using TCR sequencing and RNA sequencing of peripheral blood. The study was conducted in China and was registered as a clinical trial. A total of about 33 samples underwent TCR sequencing, from roughly 13 patients with persistent Graves' disease and 20 or so patients with newly diagnosed Graves' disease. Antithyroid drugs had been taken for around 9.8 years on average by persistent Graves' disease patients in the clinical cohort. Summary of the overall study and its limitations: Only peripheral blood was studied, because thyroid tissue, the primary lesion, was inaccessible. Persistent patients shared more public clonotypes among themselves (over 2,500) than newly diagnosed patients did (approximately 900). Preferential use of TRBV28, TRBJ1-2 and TRBJ2-5 was observed in persistent disease, whereas TRBV20-1 and TRBJ2-1 were favored in newly diagnosed disease. The authors noted that the small sample size was a limitation that may lower accuracy. Sequencing and analysis were restricted to the TCR beta chain. Compared with newly diagnosed patients, persistent Graves' disease patients had lower TCR Shannon entropy and fewer highly expanded clones, which suggests clonal expansion.

The time point label on this specimen signifies: persistent/refractory GD, antithyroid drugs over 5 years with positive TRAb. For both TCR sequencing and RNA sequencing, RNA was extracted from PBMCs using TRIzol. Graves' disease was diagnosed according to American Thyroid Association guidelines. Recruitment of patients was carried out at an endocrinology department in Xi'an, China. Each patient gave approximately 8.8 milliliters of peripheral blood, collected in an EDTA anticoagulant tube. Ficoll Paque Plus density gradient separation was used to isolate PBMCs, and no further T cell sorting was done. An Agilent 2100 Bioanalyzer and agarose gel were used to assess RNA quality, and a NanoDrop 2000 was used to measure RNA concentration. Library method: multiplex PCR. The sequencer was an Illumina HiSeq 4000. iRepertoire HTBI primers and Arm-PCR amplification of CDR3 regions were used to construct TCR beta libraries. Before sequencing, the PCR products underwent gel purification. The study's own analysis went as follows. Gene usage analysis of CDR3 amino acid clonotypes used the 62 TRBV and about 14 TRBJ segments found across samples. COPE and FqMerger were used to merge filtered high-quality paired reads into contigs. BLAST was used to align contigs to IMGT TRBV, TRBD and TRBJ reference genes, with CDR3 defined following IMGT. Any clonotype with a frequency above 0.1% was classified as a highly expanded clone. Shannon entropy was used to measure repertoire diversity, and the Gini coefficient was used to measure V-J evenness. Public clonotypes were defined as clonotypes shared by more than one individual. The public reads were reanalyzed by TCRdb: fastp trimming at Q25, MiXCR alignment, in-frame beta chains only. Entries are consolidated by CDR3 protein sequence, retaining the most common genes and DNA. In this record, the V and J calls reflect TCRdb's handling and not the investigators' own analysis. Present in this sample are roughly 500,000 distinct CDR3 sequences, roughly a fifth of which were seen just once. Of the sample, roughly 7% is held by the ten largest clones.

The CDR3 goes from the cysteine to the phenylalanine over 14 residues. The read is trimmed to its CDR3 DNA, 42 bases read in frame from base 1. The germline ends are 16 bases apart after V is trimmed by 2 bases and J by 11 bases. According to the germline V gene, CDR1 reads MNHEY and CDR2 reads SVGAGI. This sequence originates from a female donor with Graves disease. This material consisted of peripheral blood mononuclear cells (PBMCs), taken when the disease was refractory, from a patient treated with antithyroid drugs. The chain was built from TRBV6-5 and TRBJ1-5; matching of 6 bases hints at TRBD1 as the D gene. The DNA sequence follows: TGTGCCAGCAGTTACCTCAGCCAGGGGTCTACCCAGCATTTT. Translated, this is CASSYLSQGSTQHF.